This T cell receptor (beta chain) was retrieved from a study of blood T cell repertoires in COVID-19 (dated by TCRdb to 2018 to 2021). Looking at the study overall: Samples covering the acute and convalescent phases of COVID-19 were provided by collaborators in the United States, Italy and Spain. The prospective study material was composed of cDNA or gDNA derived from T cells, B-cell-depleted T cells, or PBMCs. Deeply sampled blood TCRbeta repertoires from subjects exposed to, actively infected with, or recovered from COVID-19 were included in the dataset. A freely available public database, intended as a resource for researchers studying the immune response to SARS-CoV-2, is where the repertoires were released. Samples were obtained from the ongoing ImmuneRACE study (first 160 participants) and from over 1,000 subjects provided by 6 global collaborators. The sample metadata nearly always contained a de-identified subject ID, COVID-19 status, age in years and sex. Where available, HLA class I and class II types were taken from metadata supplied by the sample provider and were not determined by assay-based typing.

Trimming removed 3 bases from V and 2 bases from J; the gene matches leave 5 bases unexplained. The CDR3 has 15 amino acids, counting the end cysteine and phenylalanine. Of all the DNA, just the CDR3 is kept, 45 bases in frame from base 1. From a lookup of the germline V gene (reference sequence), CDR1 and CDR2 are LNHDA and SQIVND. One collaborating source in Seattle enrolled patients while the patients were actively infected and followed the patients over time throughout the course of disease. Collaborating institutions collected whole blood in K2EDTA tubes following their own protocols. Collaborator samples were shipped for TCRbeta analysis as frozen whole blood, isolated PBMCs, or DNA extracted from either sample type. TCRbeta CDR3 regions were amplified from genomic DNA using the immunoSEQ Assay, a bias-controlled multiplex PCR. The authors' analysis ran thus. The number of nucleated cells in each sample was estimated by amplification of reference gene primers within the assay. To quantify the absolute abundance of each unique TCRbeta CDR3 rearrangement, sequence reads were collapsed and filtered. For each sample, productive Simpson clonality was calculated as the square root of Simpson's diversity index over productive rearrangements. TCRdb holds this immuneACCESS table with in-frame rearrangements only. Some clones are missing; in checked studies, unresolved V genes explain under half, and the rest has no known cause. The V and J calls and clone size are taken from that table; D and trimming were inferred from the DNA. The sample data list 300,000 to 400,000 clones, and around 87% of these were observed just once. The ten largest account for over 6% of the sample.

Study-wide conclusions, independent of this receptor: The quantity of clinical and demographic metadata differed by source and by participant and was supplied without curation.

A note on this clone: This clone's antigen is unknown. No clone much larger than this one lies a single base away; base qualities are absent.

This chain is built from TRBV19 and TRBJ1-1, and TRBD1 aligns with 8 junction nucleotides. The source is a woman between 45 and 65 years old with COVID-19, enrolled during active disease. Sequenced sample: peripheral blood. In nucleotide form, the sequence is TGTGCCAGTAGTATCCCAGGGGGCGGTAACACTGAAGCTTTCTTT. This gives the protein CASSIPGGGNTEAFF.